This TCR beta chain is from a study of OX40 agonist ivuxolimab in advanced cancers. Notes on the research overall: Ivuxolimab, which targeted the costimulatory receptor OX40 (CD134), was an agonistic, fully human IgG2 monoclonal antibody. Intravenous ivuxolimab was administered to patients every 2 weeks at six dose levels: 0.01, 0.1, 0.3, 1.5, 3 and 10 mg/kg. Of the 50 or so patients in dose escalation, about 20 had hepatocellular carcinoma, about 15 had melanoma, 9 had renal cell carcinoma and 9 had head and neck cancer. In the dose-escalation cohort, 75% to 85% of patients were male, and the mean age was around 60 years with a range of roughly 20 to 85. Patients were allowed to have had prior anti-PD-1, anti-PD-L1 or anti-CTLA-4 therapy, and 30% to 50% of the dose-escalation patients had previously received checkpoint inhibitors. Partial responses were achieved by three dose-escalation patients, of whom one had hepatocellular carcinoma and two had cutaneous melanoma. The purpose of peripheral TCRbeta sequencing was to test whether ivuxolimab changed TCR sequence diversity and led to clonal T-cell expansion. The paper covers the monotherapy dose-escalation part of the phase I ivuxolimab trial, which included N ≈ 52 patients.

Genomic DNA was extracted from sorted cells for sequencing of the TCRbeta CDR3 region. The immunoSEQ Assay was used for sequencing of TCRbeta CDR3 regions. TCRdb re-hosts the immuneACCESS table, in-frame sequences only. Its copies lack some clones; in the studies checked, an unresolved V gene accounts for under half of them, and the cause for the rest is not known. For this sample the table gives tens of thousands of clones, of which around nine tenths were detected only once. 0.25% to 0.3% of the sample rests with the top ten. Between the V and J ends, shortened by 0 bases and 9 bases respectively, the junction contains 9 bases. Looking up the germline V gene yields CDR1 MGHRA and CDR2 YSYEKL. The CDR3 numbers 13 residues from cysteine through phenylalanine. The sequence is cut down to CDR3 DNA, 39 bases in frame from base 1. The study at large found these results: In partial responders in the 0.1-3.0 mg/kg groups, normalized peripheral clonal expansion was found to be among the lowest, especially among CD8+ T cells. Antigen specificity was not determined for the clonally expanded peripheral T cells. Low levels of normalized T-cell clonal expansion were also shown by some nonresponding patients. At doses of 0.1 to 3.0 mg/kg, clonal expansion of both CD4+ and CD8+ T cells in blood was seen between baseline and week 6. On average, CD8+ T cells showed more expanded clones than CD4+ T cells after ivuxolimab.

In regard to this clone: What antigen it recognizes has not been identified. No per-base quality is available; no much larger clone lies one base away.

Patients with a history of autoimmune disease or receiving systemic immunosuppression were excluded from the trial. Peripheral blood for TCR sequencing was drawn from every dose cohort at baseline, at cycle 4 day 1 and at cycle 7 day 1. Samples came from an open-label, multicenter, first-in-human phase I dose-escalation trial of ivuxolimab. Adults with locally advanced or metastatic melanoma, renal cell, hepatocellular, or head and neck squamous cell carcinoma were enrolled in the trial. Before TCR sequencing, CD4+ T cells and CD8+ T cells were sorted from peripheral blood as separate populations. This chain joins TRBV4-1 to TRBJ2-1; the D call is possibly TRBD1 or TRBD2, each sharing 6 bases. This receptor was obtained from an adult with an advanced solid tumor such as melanoma, head and neck, liver or kidney cancer. Material: CD4+ or CD8+ T cells sorted from blood, obtained in a trial of the OX40 agonist ivuxolimab. The CDR3 corresponds to CASSQEQGGEQFF. The nucleotide sequence is given as TGCGCCAGCAGCCAAGAACAGGGAGGTGAGCAGTTCTTC.